These 24 T cell receptor beta chains were sequenced from one sample in a study of regulatory dendritic cells for organ transplantation. TCRdb keeps only in-frame clones here, not all; method: immunoSEQ multiplex PCR. The table lists more than 10,000 clones, roughly nine tenths of them singletons, with more than 0.35% in the top ten. Allogeneic regulatory or mature dendritic cells were co-cultured for 4 to 6 days with CFSE-labeled sorted T cells at 1:10. For these TCRs, the target antigens are not known. Material: naive CD8+ T cells from blood cultured with dendritic cells. Subset in this sample: CD45RA+ naive T cells. These receptors were collected from a human donor in good health.

The chain uses TRBV28 and TRBJ2-1; no clear D. Trimming pared 5 bases from V and 0 bases from J, leaving 8 bases between. The CDR3 length is 14 residues. Looked up from germline, CDR1 is MDHEN and CDR2 is SYDVKM. The CDR3 DNA reads TGTGCCAGCAGTCTCTGGTCCTCCTACAATGAGCAGTTCTTC. It is translated as CASSLWSSYNEQFF.

The rearrangement joins TRBV4-2 to TRBJ2-7; D unresolved. V lost 1 base, J lost 0 bases, and 4 bases lay in between. This CDR3 has 13 amino acids. Germline CDR1 and CDR2: LGHNA and YNFKEQ. The CDR3 spells CASSQVLSYEQYF. In DNA form, the CDR3 reads TGTGCCAGCAGCCAAGTCCTCTCCTACGAGCAGTACTTC.

The rearrangement links TRBV13 to TRBJ2-2, with a weak D call TRBD2 (6 bases). The CDR3 has 16 residues. Trimming shortened V by 7 bases and J by 5 bases, and 20 bases separated the two germline ends. Germline V lookup: CDR1 PRHDT, CDR2 FYEKMQ (reference sequence). For the CDR3, the DNA is TGTGCCAGCATCCAGGGACTCACTGGCCCAACCGGGGAGCTGTTTTTT. Protein: CASIQGLTGPTGELFF.

DNA of the CDR3: TGTGCCACCCGGGACTGGGAGGTCTCTGGAAACACCATATATTTT. Residues: CATRDWEVSGNTIYF. V usage is TRBV19 and J usage is TRBJ1-3; tentative D call: TRBD1 (5 bases). Germline CDR1 is LNHDA and CDR2 is SQIVND (reference sequence). The CDR3 runs 15 residues. Between the trimmed V and J ends, which lost 10 bases and 0 bases, there was a span of 16 bases.

The rearrangement uses TRBV4-3 and TRBJ2-7; 8 bases agree with TRBD2. The CDR3 has 15 residues. Germline V gene data show CDR1 as LGHNA and CDR2 as YSLEER. The V and J ends lost 1 base and 2 bases, in that order; junction bases with no gene match: 4. This CDR3 reads CASSQAAGGTYEQYF. The CDR3 nucleotides read TGCGCCAGCAGCCAAGCCGCGGGAGGCACCTACGAGCAGTACTTC.

The chain uses TRBV9 and TRBJ2-1; D remains unclear. Germline V gene data show CDR1 as SGDLS and CDR2 as YYNGEE. Trimming shortened V by 3 bases and J by 5 bases, and 3 bases separated the two germline ends. The CDR3 is made up of 11 amino acids. CDR3 sequence reads: CASSANNEQFF. The CDR3 DNA follows: TGTGCCAGCAGCGCAAACAATGAGCAGTTCTTC.

The rearrangement uses TRBV9 and TRBJ1-2; 9 bases line up with TRBD1. Looked up from germline, CDR1 is SGDLS and CDR2 is YYNGEE. CDR3 length: 18 residues. With 3 bases clipped from V and 1 base from J, the junction kept 13 bases outside the gene matches. CDR3 in amino acids: CASSGRTGDRIINYGYTF. As DNA, the CDR3 is TGTGCCAGCAGCGGCCGGACAGGGGACCGTATTATTAACTATGGCTACACCTTC.

The V gene is TRBV28, the J gene TRBJ2-7, with a tentative D call TRBD1 (5 bases). CDR3 length: 14 amino acids. The V end was cut by 2 bases, the J end by 2 bases, with 10 bases between. CDR1 is MDHEN, CDR2 SYDVKM, per germline. The CDR3 region is CASSLARGTYEQYF. The CDR3 nucleotides are TGTGCCAGCAGTTTAGCAAGGGGCACCTACGAGCAGTACTTC.

The V call is TRBV4-1, the J call TRBJ1-2; 9 nucleotides align to TRBD1. J gave up 5 bases and V 4 bases, and 11 bases lay outside the gene matches. The germline gives CDR1 MGHRA, CDR2 YSYEKL. The CDR3 consists of 16 residues. CDR3 amino acids: CASSLGGIQGAYGYTF. The DNA of the CDR3 is TGCGCCAGCAGCCTCGGGGGGATACAGGGGGCATATGGCTACACCTTC.

The chain has TRBV18 and TRBJ1-1, with D hard to call. The germline V gene has CDR1 KGHSH and CDR2 LQKENI. CDR3 length: 17 amino acids. Trimming stripped 2 bases from V and 3 bases from J, with 19 bases between. Here the CDR3 DNA reads TGTGCCAGCTCACCAGAAGGGCTCATCTTTCCCGACACTGAAGCTTTCTTT. It encodes CASSPEGLIFPDTEAFF.

This clone was detected only once. V usage is TRBV7-9 and J usage is TRBJ2-5; 7 bases agree with TRBD2. Germline V gene sequence: CDR1 SEHNR, CDR2 FQNEAQ (reference sequence). V lost 5 bases, J lost 4 bases, and 4 bases stayed unmatched. The CDR3 totals 13 residues. CDR3 residues: CASSGLVGETQYF. The DNA of the CDR3 is TGTGCCAGCAGCGGACTAGTTGGAGAGACCCAGTACTTC.

This chain links TRBV9 with TRBJ2-2, with D perhaps assigned TRBD1 or TRBD2 (5 bases each). This CDR3 comprises 16 residues. Germline assignment: CDR1 SGDLS and CDR2 YYNGEE. Trimming pared 4 bases from V and 8 bases from J, leaving 21 bases between. Written as DNA, the CDR3 is TGTGCCAGCAGCCCCCGGGGCCCGGAGGATAAGGGGGAGCTGTTTTTT. Its translation: CASSPRGPEDKGELFF.

This chain connects TRBV6-1 to TRBJ2-5; 13 bases agree with TRBD2. After removal of 5 bases from V and 4 bases from J, the junction contained 4 bases not matched to a gene. Per germline, CDR1 MNHNS and CDR2 SASEGT. This CDR3 has 15 amino acids. CDR3 amino acids: CASSRTSGRSETQYF. DNA for the CDR3: TGTGCCAGCAGTAGGACTAGCGGGAGATCAGAGACCCAGTACTTC.

The V and J genes are TRBV27 and TRBJ2-7, with D unresolved. Germline V CDR1 and CDR2: MNHEY, SMNVEV (reference sequence). This CDR3 comprises 14 residues. V lost 2 bases and J 0 bases, leaving 8 bases between the germline ends. DNA of the CDR3: TGTGCCAGCAGTTTAGGAAGGAGCTCCTACGAGCAGTACTTC. Translated, it gives CASSLGRSSYEQYF.

The table lists this clone with a few counts. V usage is TRBV4-3 and J usage is TRBJ2-7, with a possible D match to TRBD1 (6 bases). V was clipped by 1 base and J by 3 bases, with 7 bases between them. Germline CDR1 is LGHNA and CDR2 is YSLEER. This CDR3 contains 13 residues. The CDR3 nucleotides read TGCGCCAGCAGCCAAGTACAGGGCTACGAGCAGTACTTC. Translated, it gives CASSQVQGYEQYF.

This clone showed up just once. The V gene is TRBV28, the J gene TRBJ2-3; 10 bases agree with TRBD2. CDR1 is MDHEN and CDR2 is SYDVKM in the germline V gene. CDR3 length: 16 amino acids. After removal of 3 bases from V and 6 bases from J, the junction contained 9 bases not matched to a gene. DNA for the CDR3: TGTGCCAGCAGTTTTGAGAGCGGGAGGGTCTTGGATACGCAGTATTTT. Translation: CASSFESGRVLDTQYF.

J is TRBJ1-1 and V is TRBV11-2; D unresolved. The CDR3 sequence is 15 residues long. Trimming stripped 5 bases from V and 0 bases from J, with 13 bases between. CDR1 is SGHAT and CDR2 is FQNNGV in the germline V gene. CDR3 sequence (DNA): TGTGCCAGCAGCCCGATACCAAGGTTGAACACTGAAGCTTTCTTT. Amino acids: CASSPIPRLNTEAFF. Full variable domain (outside the CDR3, taken from reference TRBV11-2 and TRBJ1-1): EAGVAQSPRYKIIEKRQSVAFWCNPISGHATLYWYQQILGQGPKLLIQFQNNGVVDDSQLPKDRFSAERLKGVDSTLKIQPAKLEDSAVYLCASSPIPRLNTEAFFGQGTRLTVV.

The chain uses TRBV7-9 and TRBJ2-5; maybe TRBD1 (6 bases). The CDR3 extends over 12 amino acids. With 10 bases removed from V and 5 bases from J, the gap between germline ends came to 14 bases. Looked up from germline, CDR1 is SEHNR and CDR2 is FQNEAQ (reference sequence). CDR3 sequence reads: CATTQGMETQYF. In nucleotides, the CDR3 is TGTGCCACCACACAGGGAATGGAGACCCAGTACTTC.

The chain uses TRBV7-8 and TRBJ2-1; a weak D match, TRBD1 (6 bases). The CDR3 totals 14 residues. The germline gives CDR1 SGHVS, CDR2 FQNEAQ. The V end was cut by 5 bases, the J end by 10 bases, with 18 bases between. Here the CDR3 reads CASSPVRGGGEQFF. CDR3 nucleotides: TGTGCCAGCAGCCCCGTTAGAGGGGGTGGAGAGCAGTTCTTC.

This sequence joins TRBV2 and TRBJ1-1; D not resolved. Trimming left V 4 bases short and J 1 base short, with 10 bases between. The V gene's germline CDR1 is SNHLY and CDR2 FYNNEI. The CDR3 is 14 residues long. This CDR3 is CASSGWVGNTEAFF. The CDR3 nucleotides are TGTGCCAGCAGTGGATGGGTGGGGAACACTGAAGCTTTCTTT. The whole variable domain, remainder taken from reference TRBV2 and TRBJ1-1, is EPEVTQTPSHQVTQMGQEVILRCVPISNHLYFYWYRQILGQKVEFLVSFYNNEISEKSEIFDDQFSVERPDGSNFTLKIRSTKLEDSAMYFCASSGWVGNTEAFFGQGTRLTVV.

V usage is TRBV13 and J usage is TRBJ1-3; TRBD1 is a possible D gene (5 bases). The germline gives CDR1 PRHDT, CDR2 FYEKMQ (reference sequence). With 6 bases removed from V and 0 bases from J, the gap between germline ends came to 18 bases. The CDR3 sequence is 17 residues long. In nucleotides, the CDR3 is TGTGCCAGCAGTCCAAACCTGGGACCCCCCTCTGGAAACACCATATATTTT. This codes for CASSPNLGPPSGNTIYF. Supplemented by reference TRBV13 and TRBJ1-3, the full variable domain reads AAGVIQSPRHLIKEKRETATLKCYPIPRHDTVYWYQQGPGQDPQFLISFYEKMQSDKGSIPDRFSAQQFSDYHSELNMSSLELGDSALYFCASSPNLGPPSGNTIYFGEGSWLTVV.

V usage is TRBV2 and J usage is TRBJ2-7; D unclear. The CDR3 covers 12 residues. The V gene lost 3 bases and the J gene lost 2 bases, with 5 bases spanning the gap. Germline V gene data show CDR1 as SNHLY and CDR2 as FYNNEI. The CDR3, as DNA: TGTGCCAGCAGTGAGTGGACCTACGAGCAGTACTTC. As protein: CASSEWTYEQYF.

This clone was detected only once. Here the CDR3 reads CASSDRPFYEQFF. The CDR3 DNA is TGTGCCAGCAGCGATCGGCCCTTCTATGAGCAGTTCTTC. J is TRBJ2-1 and V is TRBV2; D uncertain. CDR3 length: 13 amino acids. Germline lookup yields CDR1 SNHLY and CDR2 FYNNEI. The ends were cut back, 6 bases at V and 8 bases at J, with 14 bases in the middle.

This sequence joins TRBV5-3 and TRBJ2-1; D possibly corresponds to TRBD2 (6 bases). TRBV5-3 carries the ORF label, with uncertain function. With 5 bases removed from V and 5 bases from J, the gap between germline ends came to 17 bases. The CDR3 totals 15 residues. The DNA of the CDR3 is TGTGCCAGAAGGTTAGGAGGGGATCAGCACAATGAGCAGTTCTTC. The encoded protein is CARRLGGDQHNEQFF.